The clone carrying this T cell receptor (beta chain) was picked up a small number of times. The data were obtained in a study of blood T cell repertoires in COVID-19. Study background: COVID-19 samples from acute and convalescent phases originated in the United States, Italy and Spain. T cells, B-cell-depleted T cells, or PBMCs supplied cDNA or gDNA.

Germline CDR1 reads SGHKS; CDR2 reads YYEKEE (reference sequence). CDR3 length: 15 residues. V lost 6 bases to trimming and J lost 2 bases, with 14 bases between them. In the authors' workflow: Amplification of reference gene primers was used by the study to estimate nucleated cell counts. Measured with immunoSEQ multiplex PCR; TCRdb has only the in-frame clones, and not every one. V and J calls and clone size are copied from that table; D and trimming were computed from the DNA. The repertoire holds 130,000 to 150,000 clones, with 84% as singletons. The sequenced material came from peripheral blood. V gene TRBV5-5 combines with J gene TRBJ1-4, with D perhaps TRBD1 (6 bases). The clonotype originates from a woman aged 80 or over in a cohort sampled during active or convalescent COVID-19. The DNA of the CDR3 is TGTGCCAGCAAACCTAGGGGGTATACTAATGAAAAACTGTTTTTT. This sequence encodes CASKPRGYTNEKLFF.